The present T cell receptor beta chain was sequenced within a study of Graves' ophthalmopathy and Graves' hyperthyroidism. Findings and limits, study-wide: Between ophthalmopathy and stable hyperthyroidism, a 13-signature model drew a separation with around 86% sensitivity and 75% to 82% specificity.

Remarks on this clonotype: Its target is not known.

Researchers took RNA transcripts and amplified TCR beta CDR3 regions from them. After a first-round RT-PCR with HTBI primers, a second-round multiplex PCR was run. MiXCR, run by TCRdb on the multiplex PCR reads, gives a single entry per CDR3 protein. This table has roughly 350,000 distinct CDR3 sequences, approximately 17% appearing once. CDR1 is SGHRS, CDR2 YFSETQ, per germline. Trimming stripped 1 base from V and 1 base from J, with 9 bases between. The length of the CDR3 is 14 residues. The source of the PBMCs was over 8.5 ml of fresh peripheral blood. The TCR comes from an adult woman with stable Graves' hyperthyroidism. The chain joins TRBV5-1 to TRBJ2-7; no clear D. Sequencing used peripheral blood. The CDR3 nucleotides read TGCGCCAGCAGCTTGACAATCGTATCCTACGAGCAGTACTTC. Translated, it gives CASSLTIVSYEQYF.